The sequence of this T cell receptor beta chain was determined in a study of CD8+ T cells in alopecia areata. Study summary: The authors scored treated patients' severity by affected scalp percentage. Study conclusions and caveats: Tofacitinib significantly brought down scalp clonality and expanded CD8+ clones among top 100.

To note about this clone: As yet, its antigen is unknown.

The V and J ends lost 7 bases and 0 bases respectively, with 13 bases between them. Germline loops: CDR1 SQVTM, CDR2 ANQGSEA. CDR3 length: 14 amino acids. Treatment: oral pan-JAK inhibitor, 5-10 mg twice daily. Following extraction, RNA underwent reverse transcription to cDNA, which served as the sequencing template. Method: immunoSEQ multiplex PCR; TCRdb's copy keeps in-frame clones and lacks some. There are approximately 200,000 clones in the sample; 55% to 70% occur only once, and 5% to 6% lies in the top ten. The J gene is TRBJ2-4, the V gene TRBV29-1; no reliable D call. This clonotype was obtained from a human donor with alopecia areata. The input for sequencing was CD4+ T cells sorted from blood, taken at week 24, from a patient treated with tofacitinib. The CDR3 spells CSARPLLAKNIQYF. DNA of the CDR3: TGCAGCGCTCGGCCCTTACTAGCCAAAAACATTCAGTACTTC.